Sequencing of this T cell receptor (beta chain) was carried out in a study of PD-1 blockade in classical Hodgkin lymphoma (TCRdb year 2020). Turning to the overall study: Nivolumab dosing was 3 mg/kg intravenously every 2 weeks, continuing until either disease progression or unacceptable toxicity. A peripheral blood immune signature of response to PD-1 blockade in classical Hodgkin lymphoma was defined using TCR beta sequencing and CyTOF. Overall study results and their limits: Patients starting nivolumab less than 1 year after ASCT had lower diversity and were excluded from later analyses to avoid confounding by immune reconstitution. Among trial patients, those achieving complete response had baseline diversity similar to that of newly diagnosed patients, while diversity was significantly lower in partial responders and progressors. The study covered only a single clinical trial cohort, and the causes of the repertoire differences, possibly disease activity or prior therapy, were still not defined. Baseline TCR diversity was reported to be lower in newly diagnosed patients than in healthy donors and to be lower still in relapsed/refractory patients. By C4D1, a significant rise was seen in CD4+ TCR diversity but not in CD8+ TCR diversity (p=0.0027 vs p=0.16), and the rise was most apparent among complete responders (p=0.02).

The time point label, as the study defines it: cycle 2 day 1 (C2D1) of nivolumab. Every trial patient had relapsed after autologous stem cell transplantation, and cohorts A, B and C differed in prior brentuximab vedotin exposure. A total of 50 to 70 patients with relapsed/refractory classical Hodgkin lymphoma made up the trial cohort, and each patient's best overall response was complete response, partial response or progressive disease. Trial patients were treated with single-agent nivolumab in the multi-cohort phase II CheckMate 205 trial. Best overall response was determined by an independent review committee according to the 2007 International Working Group response criteria. Trial PBMCs were collected just before the start of nivolumab (C1D1) and during therapy at cycle 2 day 1 and cycle 4 day 1. After peripheral blood was drawn into 8 mL Vacutainer Cell Preparation Tubes, PBMCs were isolated by centrifugation and then cryopreserved.

The Qiagen DNeasy kit was used to extract genomic DNA from unsorted PBMCs and from the negatively selected CD4+ and CD8+ fractions. Amplification of TCR beta CDR3 regions was done by immunoSEQ multiplex PCR with primers that anneal to V and J segments. A synthetic immune receptor repertoire was used to minimize amplification bias, and any remaining bias was removed computationally after sequencing. On the authors' methods: Custom Python scripts were used to quantify repertoire diversity as the Shannon entropy index. The unsorted, CD4+ and CD8+ repertoires were each analyzed separately, with the exception of combined analyses, where CD4+ and CD8+ sequences were merged in silico. A clone was considered expanded if an increase in frequency of at least 2-fold after treatment relative to C1D1 was found, and a pseudocount of 0.5 was applied to clones undetected at baseline. Singleton clones were defined as clones with 0 or 1 copy at C1D1, and non-singleton clones were defined as clones with 2 or more copies. Clones expanded in unsorted samples were labelled as CD4+, CD8+ or unknown by matching protein sequences in sorted samples from the same patient. Wilcoxon tests on paired samples were used to test changes in diversity from C1D1 to C4D1. TCRdb re-hosts the immuneACCESS table, in-frame sequences only. Its copies lack some clones; in the studies checked, an unresolved V gene accounts for under half of them, and the cause for the rest is not known. Clone size and V and J calls were adopted from that table, with D and trimming inferred from the DNA. This sample has more than 90,000 clones in its table, and 81% of those were observed once. Under 20% of the sample is taken by the ten largest.

The CDR3, cysteine through phenylalanine, is 15 amino acids long. The CDR3 DNA has 45 bases and is translated from base 1. Trimming costs V 1 base and J 0 bases, and their ends lie 10 bases apart. The germline V gene sets CDR1 to SQVTM and CDR2 to ANQGSEA. To note about this clone: Its antigen remains unidentified. Base qualities are not at hand, and no much larger clone is one base apart.

The chain links TRBV29-1 with TRBJ2-4; tentative D gene TRBD2, with 6 bases matching. This sequence originates from a human donor with classical Hodgkin lymphoma. The sample here was peripheral blood mononuclear cells (PBMCs), taken before the second cycle of nivolumab. The sequenced DNA: TGCAGCGTTGAAGTCAGGGACTTAGCCAAAAACATTCAGTACTTC. Its product reads: CSVEVRDLAKNIQYF.